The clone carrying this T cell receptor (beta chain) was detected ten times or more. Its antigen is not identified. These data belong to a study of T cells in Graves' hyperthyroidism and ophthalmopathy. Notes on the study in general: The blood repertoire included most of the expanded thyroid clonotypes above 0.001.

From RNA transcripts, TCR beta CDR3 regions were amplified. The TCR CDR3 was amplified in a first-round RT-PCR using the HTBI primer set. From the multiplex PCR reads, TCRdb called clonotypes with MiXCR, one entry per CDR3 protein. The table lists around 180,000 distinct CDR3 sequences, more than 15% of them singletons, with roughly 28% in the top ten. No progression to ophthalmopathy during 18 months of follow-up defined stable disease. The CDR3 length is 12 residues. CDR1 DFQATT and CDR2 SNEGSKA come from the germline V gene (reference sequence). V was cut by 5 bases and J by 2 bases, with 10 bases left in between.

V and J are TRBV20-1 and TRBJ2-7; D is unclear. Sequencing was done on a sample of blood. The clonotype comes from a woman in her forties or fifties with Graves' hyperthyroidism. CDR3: CSADTGTYEQYF. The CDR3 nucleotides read TGCAGTGCTGACACGGGTACCTACGAGCAGTACTTC.